The present entry profiles one T cell receptor beta chain with its context. The specificity of this receptor is unknown. Within one base of it there is no much larger clone, and no base qualities were kept. V and J are trimmed by 6 bases and 1 base, and the gene matches miss 4 bases of the junction. Counted from cysteine to phenylalanine, this CDR3 has 14 amino acids. Only the CDR3 part of the read is kept: 42 bases, read in frame from the first base. CDR1 and CDR2, per the germline V gene, are MNHEY and SVGAGI. Samples from volunteer blood donors who had recovered from COVID-19 were contributed by a second Seattle source. The collaborating institutions used their own protocols to collect whole blood in K2EDTA tubes. Collaborator samples were shipped for TCRbeta analysis as frozen whole blood, isolated PBMCs, or DNA extracted from either sample type. These data come from a study of blood T cell repertoires in COVID-19 (dated by TCRdb to the early 2020s). General notes on the study: Collaborator samples came from the United States, Italy and Spain and covered acute and convalescent phases of COVID-19. The prospective study material was composed of cDNA or gDNA derived from T cells, B-cell-depleted T cells, or PBMCs. Subjects who had been exposed to COVID-19, were actively infected with it, or had recovered from it provided the deeply sampled blood TCRbeta repertoires that made up the dataset. The repertoires were made available in a free public database intended to serve as a resource for research on the immune response to SARS-CoV-2. Samples were obtained from the ongoing ImmuneRACE study (first 160 participants) and from roughly 1,300 subjects provided by 6 global collaborators. Sample metadata almost always included a de-identified subject ID, COVID-19 status, age in years and sex. Where available, HLA class I and class II types were obtained from metadata supplied by the sample provider rather than from assay-based typing. Study-wide conclusions, independent of this receptor: Clinical and demographic metadata were provided uncurated, with the amount varying by source and participant.

TCRbeta CDR3 regions were amplified from genomic DNA by means of the immunoSEQ Assay, a bias-controlled multiplex PCR. The authors' analysis ran thus. The number of nucleated cells in each sample was estimated from the amplification of reference gene primers within the assay. To quantify the absolute abundance of each unique TCRbeta CDR3 rearrangement, sequence reads were collapsed and filtered. For each sample, productive Simpson clonality was calculated by taking the square root of Simpson's diversity index across productive rearrangements. TCRdb holds this immuneACCESS table with in-frame rearrangements only. Some clones are missing; in checked studies, unresolved V genes explain under half, and the rest has no known cause. V and J calls plus clone size are reproduced from that table; the DNA served to infer D and trimming. For this sample there are about 300,000 clones; about 89% appear just once. The ten largest account for 5% to 7% of the sample.

Sequenced sample: peripheral blood. The V and J genes are TRBV6-5 and TRBJ1-1, with TRBD1 matching 8 junction bases. The receptor was derived from a man aged 18 to 30 who had recovered from COVID-19. The DNA is TGTGCCAGCAGCCCCGGGACAGGGAACACTGAAGCTTTCTTT. Its protein is CASSPGTGNTEAFF.